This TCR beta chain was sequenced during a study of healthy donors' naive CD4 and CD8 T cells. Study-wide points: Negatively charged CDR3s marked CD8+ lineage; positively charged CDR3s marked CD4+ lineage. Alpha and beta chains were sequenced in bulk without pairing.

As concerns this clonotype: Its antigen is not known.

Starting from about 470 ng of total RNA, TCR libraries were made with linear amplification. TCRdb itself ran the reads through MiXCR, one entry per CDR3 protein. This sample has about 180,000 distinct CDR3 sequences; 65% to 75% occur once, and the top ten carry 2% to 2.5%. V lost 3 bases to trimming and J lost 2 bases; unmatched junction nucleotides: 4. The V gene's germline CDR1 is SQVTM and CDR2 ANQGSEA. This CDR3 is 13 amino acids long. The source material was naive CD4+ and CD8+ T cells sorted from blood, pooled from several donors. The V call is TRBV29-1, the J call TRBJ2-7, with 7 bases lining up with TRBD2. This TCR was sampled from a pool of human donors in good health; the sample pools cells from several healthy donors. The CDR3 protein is CSVEPAGTYEQYF. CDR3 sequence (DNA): TGCAGCGTTGAGCCAGCGGGGACCTACGAGCAGTACTTC.